This passage covers 24 T cell receptor beta chains from one sample sequenced in a study of type 1 regulatory T cells. TCRdb recomputed calls from the reads with MiXCR, one row per CDR3 protein. The sample consists of 90,000 to 100,000 distinct CDR3 sequences, roughly 28% of them appearing once. The sequencing input was CD4+ T cells, either the whole sample or a sorted fraction (not recorded which). The receptors here all came from a human donor in good health.

This chain connects TRBV2 to TRBJ1-5; tentative D call: TRBD1 (5 bases). The germline V and J ends were trimmed by 8 bases and 3 bases, with 17 bases remaining between them. The germline gives CDR1 SNHLY, CDR2 FYNNEI. The length of the CDR3 is 15 residues. CDR3 amino acids: CASGGGRRDNQPQHF. For the CDR3, the DNA is TGTGCCAGCGGGGGGGGACGGCGAGACAATCAGCCCCAGCATTTT.

The rearrangement uses TRBV20-1 and TRBJ2-1, with 7 bases identical to TRBD2. The CDR3 is made up of 16 amino acids. In germline, CDR1 is DFQATT, CDR2 SNEGSKA (reference sequence). V was clipped by 3 bases and J by 7 bases; unmatched bases: 15. The CDR3 sequence is CSARRGVLAGVNEQFF. Written as DNA, the CDR3 is TGCAGTGCTAGGCGAGGAGTTCTGGCGGGAGTAAATGAGCAGTTCTTC.

The gene calls are TRBV7-2 and TRBJ1-3; D is unclear. Trimming took off 0 bases at V and 0 bases at J, with 3 bases between the two ends. The V gene's germline CDR1 is SGHTA and CDR2 FQGNSA. CDR3 size: 14 residues. CDR3 in amino acids: CASSLALSGNTIYF. The CDR3 nucleotides read TGTGCCAGCAGCTTAGCCCTCTCTGGAAACACCATATATTTT.

This rearrangement joins TRBV6-1 to TRBJ1-2; the D is unclear. V was clipped by 1 base and J by 8 bases, with 8 bases between them. Germline V gives CDR1 MNHNS, CDR2 SASEGT. This CDR3 is 12 amino acids long. CDR3 region: CASSEGPKGYTF. DNA of the CDR3: TGTGCCAGCAGTGAAGGTCCGAAGGGCTACACCTTC.

The chain employs TRBV5-1 and TRBJ2-2, with D tentatively TRBD1 (5 bases). The germline CDR1 and CDR2 sequences are SGHRS and YFSETQ. Trimming cost V 2 bases and J 7 bases, with 12 bases left between them. The CDR3 contains 14 residues. The CDR3 region has the DNA TGCGCCAGCAGCTTCAATGGGGCCGGCGGGGAGCTGTTTTTT. It codes for CASSFNGAGGELFF. The full variable domain, completed using reference TRBV5-1 and TRBJ2-2, is KAGVTQTPRYLIKTRGQQVTLSCSPISGHRSVSWYQQTPGQGLQFLFEYFSETQRNKGNFPGRFSGRQFSNSRSEMNVSTLELGDSALYLCASSFNGAGGELFFGEGSRLTVL.

The chain combines TRBV24-1 with TRBJ2-5, with D perhaps matching TRBD1 or TRBD2 (5 bases each). Germline V gene data show CDR1 as KGHDR and CDR2 as SFDVKD. This CDR3 is 15 amino acids long. Trimming took 4 bases from V and 5 from J, leaving 16 bases between them. The CDR3 DNA reads as TGTGCCACCAGTGACCCACGGGGCTCGGGGGAGACCCAGTACTTC. Protein product: CATSDPRGSGETQYF.

This clonotype was observed at least ten times. The CDR3, as DNA: TGTGCCAGCAGCAGCCGGGGGGCGGATACGCAGTATTTT. Its protein is CASSSRGADTQYF. This sequence joins TRBV7-3 and TRBJ2-3, with a possible D match to TRBD2 (7 bases). Trimming took 5 bases from V and 6 from J, leaving 12 bases between them. The CDR3 contains 13 residues. The germline gives CDR1 SGHTA, CDR2 FQGTGA.

Only a few counts were recorded for this clonotype. This rearrangement joins TRBV12-3 or TRBV12-4 to TRBJ2-1; 8 bases fit TRBD2. The trim removed 5 bases at V and 6 bases at J, leaving 12 bases unmatched. This CDR3 spans 16 amino acids. The CDR3 DNA follows: TGTGCCAGCAGTCCTGGGAGGCGGGAGGTTACCAATGAGCAGTTCTTC. Encoded protein: CASSPGRREVTNEQFF.

J is TRBJ1-4 and V is TRBV11-2; D unclear. This CDR3 spans 11 amino acids. Germline V gene data show CDR1 as SGHAT and CDR2 as FQNNGV. Trimming stripped 2 bases from V and 5 bases from J, with 0 bases between. The CDR3 DNA reads TGTGCCAGCAGCTTAAATGAAAAACTGTTTTTT. Its protein product is CASSLNEKLFF. The whole variable domain, filled in from reference TRBV11-2 and TRBJ1-4, reads EAGVAQSPRYKIIEKRQSVAFWCNPISGHATLYWYQQILGQGPKLLIQFQNNGVVDDSQLPKDRFSAERLKGVDSTLKIQPAKLEDSAVYLCASSLNEKLFFGSGTQLSVL.

A few counts support this clonotype. The CDR3 DNA follows: TGCGCCAGCAGCCCGGGGGACAGGGACAACAATGAGCAGTTCTTC. The encoded protein is CASSPGDRDNNEQFF. The chain links TRBV5-1 to TRBJ2-1, with TRBD1 matching over 9 bases. In germline, CDR1 is SGHRS, CDR2 YFSETQ. J lost 5 bases, V lost 4 bases, and 7 bases had no gene match. The CDR3 totals 15 residues.

The V and J genes are TRBV19 and TRBJ2-1, with 10 bases aligning to TRBD2. CDR3 length: 13 amino acids. CDR1 and CDR2 (germline): LNHDA, SQIVND (reference sequence). V was pared by 7 bases and J by 9 bases, with 6 bases of the junction left unmatched. The CDR3 DNA reads as TGTGCCAGTATCAAGCGGGAGGGCCTTGAGCAGTTCTTC. The encoded protein is CASIKREGLEQFF.

The sample holds a few counts of this clonotype. This chain connects TRBV28 to TRBJ1-2, with 9 bases fitting TRBD1. Germline V lookup: CDR1 MDHEN, CDR2 SYDVKM. Trimming cost V 6 bases and J 2 bases; bases outside gene matches: 10. The length of the CDR3 is 16 residues. CDR3 sequence (DNA): TGTGCCAGCAGACTCCCCCCCGGACAGGGGAACTATGGCTACACCTTC. Translation gives CASRLPPGQGNYGYTF.

In its sample, this clonotype was seen a few times. The CDR3, as DNA: TGTGCCAGCAGCCTTAGTTCTGGGGAGACCCAGTACTTC. The encoded protein is CASSLSSGETQYF. This chain connects TRBV7-2 to TRBJ2-5; D not certain. The CDR3 has 13 residues. Trimming pared 5 bases from V and 5 bases from J, leaving 12 bases between. Germline CDR1 reads SGHTA; CDR2 reads FQGNSA.

In its sample, this clonotype was seen a few times. The chain uses TRBV18 and TRBJ1-4; D unresolved. Trimming left V 2 bases short and J 8 bases short, with 12 bases between. This CDR3 has 14 residues. CDR1 KGHSH and CDR2 LQKENI come from the germline V gene. Here the CDR3 reads CASSPSESREKLFF. Here the CDR3 DNA reads TGTGCCAGCTCACCATCAGAATCCAGAGAAAAACTGTTTTTT.

The V call is TRBV5-4, the J call TRBJ2-2, with no clear D. With 3 bases removed from V and 1 base from J, the gap between germline ends came to 10 bases. This CDR3 is built from 15 residues. Germline V gives CDR1 SGHNT, CDR2 YYREEE (reference sequence). For the CDR3, the DNA is TGTGCCAGCAGCTGGACGGTCGGGAACACCGGGGAGCTGTTTTTT. Translating it yields CASSWTVGNTGELFF.

This clonotype was observed a handful of times. The V call is TRBV20-1, the J call TRBJ2-3; 9 bases align to TRBD2. There are 13 residues in the CDR3. Unmatched junction bases numbered 2, after V lost 6 bases and J lost 1 base. CDR1 DFQATT and CDR2 SNEGSKA come from the germline V gene (reference sequence). CDR3 loop: CSARTSGTDTQYF. Written as DNA, the CDR3 is TGCAGTGCACGGACTAGCGGCACAGATACGCAGTATTTT.

The V gene is TRBV7-3, the J gene TRBJ2-2; D is uncertain. V lost 5 bases and J lost 0, with 13 bases in between. The CDR3 totals 16 residues. Germline CDR1 SGHTA, CDR2 FQGTGA. The CDR3 bases are TGTGCCAGCAGCACCCTACGGGCAGCGAACACCGGGGAGCTGTTTTTT. It specifies CASSTLRAANTGELFF.

The chain couples TRBV7-2 to TRBJ1-1; 7 bases line up with TRBD1. Trimming removed 2 bases from V and 8 bases from J; junction bases left unmatched: 8. The CDR3 loop spans 14 amino acids. Looked up from germline, CDR1 is SGHTA and CDR2 is FQGNSA. As DNA, the CDR3 is TGTGCCAGCAGCTTATTAGCGGACAGGTCCGAAGCTTTCTTT. Amino acid sequence: CASSLLADRSEAFF.

This clonotype was seen only a few times. CDR3 nucleotides: TGTGCCACCCCTGGGAGCTCCTACAATGAGCAGTTCTTC. It encodes CATPGSSYNEQFF. V gene TRBV7-9 combines with J gene TRBJ2-1; tentative D call: TRBD2 (5 bases). This CDR3 comprises 13 residues. The V gene lost 10 bases and the J gene lost 0 bases, with 10 bases spanning the gap. Germline CDR1 is SEHNR and CDR2 is FQNEAQ (reference sequence).

The chain couples TRBV12-3 or TRBV12-4 to TRBJ2-7; 15 bases agree with TRBD2. The CDR3 loop spans 18 amino acids. The ends lost 5 bases at V and 7 bases at J; junction bases unmatched: 15. The DNA of the CDR3 is TGTGCCAGCAGTGCCGGGACTAGCGGGAGGCTGTATAATCCGGAGCAGTACTTC. This sequence encodes CASSAGTSGRLYNPEQYF.

The chain employs TRBV2 and TRBJ1-1, with TRBD1 identical over 11 bases. V gave up 7 bases and J gave up 14 bases; unmatched junction bases: 9. Per the germline V gene, CDR1 is SNHLY and CDR2 is FYNNEI. The CDR3 runs 12 residues. The CDR3 loop reads CASTGTGGTGFF. The CDR3 DNA is TGTGCCAGCACCGGGACAGGGGGAACCGGCTTCTTT.

This clonotype was seen only a few times. The J gene is TRBJ1-2, the V gene TRBV11-2; 7 bases line up with TRBD1. The CDR3 has 16 amino acids. With 3 bases clipped from V and 0 bases from J, the junction kept 7 bases outside the gene matches. Per the germline V gene, CDR1 is SGHAT and CDR2 is FQNNGV. CDR3 nucleotide sequence: TGTGCCAGCAGCTTGGAAGGGGGGACAGCTAACTATGGCTACACCTTC. It encodes CASSLEGGTANYGYTF.

The chain recombines TRBV5-4 with TRBJ2-6; D unclear. The CDR3 sequence is 17 residues long. Germline CDR1 reads SGHNT; CDR2 reads YYREEE (reference sequence). V gave up 0 bases and J gave up 0 bases, with 10 bases separating them. In DNA, the CDR3 is TGTGCCAGCAGCTTGGAAAGTACGAGCTCTGGGGCCAACGTCCTGACTTTC. This sequence encodes CASSLESTSSGANVLTF. The variable domain in full, completed from reference TRBV5-4 and TRBJ2-6, reads ETGVTQSPTHLIKTRGQQVTLRCSSQSGHNTVSWYQQALGQGPQFIFQYYREEENGRGNFPPRFSGLQFPNYSSELNVNALELDDSALYLCASSLESTSSGANVLTFGAGSRLTVL.

The CDR3 spells CATSDFRTGELFF. CDR3 in DNA: TGTGCCACCAGTGATTTCCGGACCGGGGAGCTGTTTTTT. The genes are TRBV24-1 and TRBJ2-2; no definite D call. Per the germline V gene, CDR1 is KGHDR and CDR2 is SFDVKD. Trimming pared 1 base from V and 5 bases from J, leaving 4 bases between. The CDR3 contains 13 residues.